One and the same sample provided the 17 T cell receptor beta chains below, sequenced in a study of human thymus T cells. Only in-frame clones appear in the TCRdb table, and some are missing; sequencing was by immunoSEQ multiplex PCR. The sample shows just over 45,000 clones, 95% of them seen only once. The sequenced material came from blood. Receptors were obtained from a girl in the first two years of life with a congenital heart defect but otherwise immunologically healthy.

J is TRBJ2-2 and V is TRBV5-4, with TRBD2 matching over 7 bases. CDR1 SGHNT and CDR2 YYREEE come from the germline V gene (reference sequence). Trimming removed 4 bases from V and 2 bases from J; junction bases left unmatched: 5. The CDR3 runs to 15 residues. CDR3 sequence: CASSPLAPNTGELFF. The CDR3 nucleotides are TGTGCCAGCAGCCCACTAGCGCCCAACACCGGGGAGCTGTTTTTT.

The chain employs TRBV4-2 and TRBJ2-7; 13 bases fit TRBD2. J was trimmed by 7 bases and V by 1 base; bases with no gene match: 7. CDR1 LGHNA and CDR2 YNFKEQ come from the germline V gene. This CDR3 comprises 16 residues. This CDR3 is CASSQVHGLAGEEQYF. The CDR3 DNA reads TGTGCCAGCAGCCAAGTTCACGGACTAGCGGGGGAAGAGCAGTACTTC.

The chain employs TRBV30 and TRBJ1-5; D unresolved. V was shortened by 0 bases and J by 4 bases, with 10 bases between the two germline ends. The CDR3 extends over 14 amino acids. CDR1 is GTSNPN and CDR2 is SVGIG in the germline V gene (reference sequence). This CDR3 is CAWSVQLGNQPQHF. CDR3 sequence (DNA): TGTGCCTGGAGTGTCCAGCTCGGGAATCAGCCCCAGCATTTT.

This CDR3 is CASSRGLAGYYEQFF. The CDR3 DNA reads as TGTGCCAGCAGTAGGGGACTAGCGGGATACTATGAGCAGTTCTTC. The chain has TRBV27 and TRBJ2-1, with 13 bases that match TRBD2. The junction had 6 bases not matched to a gene; V was cut back by 5 bases and J by 8 bases. Per the germline V gene, CDR1 is MNHEY and CDR2 is SMNVEV (reference sequence). CDR3 size: 15 residues.

This clone was found once. The chain uses TRBV6-5 and TRBJ2-7; D gene ambiguous. The CDR3 has 14 amino acids. The germline V gene encodes CDR1 MNHEY and CDR2 SVGAGI. Trimming stripped 6 bases from V and 1 base from J, with 13 bases between. The DNA for the CDR3 is TGTGCCAGCAGACCAGTAGGCCTTTCCTACGAGCAGTACTTC. Amino acids: CASRPVGLSYEQYF.

V is TRBV9 and J is TRBJ2-4; 9 nucleotides line up with TRBD1. Trimming at V came to 3 bases and at J to 1 base, leaving 5 bases not matched to a gene. This CDR3 is 16 amino acids long. Germline CDR1 is SGDLS and CDR2 is YYNGEE. The CDR3 DNA is TGTGCCAGCAGCGCCTCGACAGGGGGGGCCAAAAACATTCAGTACTTC. It codes for CASSASTGGAKNIQYF.

This chain links TRBV5-6 with TRBJ2-7, with TRBD1 as a possible D gene (5 bases). The germline V and J ends were trimmed by 4 bases and 6 bases, with 14 bases remaining between them. The CDR3 sequence is 13 residues long. Germline CDR1 is SGHDT and CDR2 is YYEEEE. CDR3 DNA: TGTGCCAGCAGCCAGATGTGGGGCATCGAGCAGTACTTC. It yields the protein CASSQMWGIEQYF.

This chain uses TRBV4-3 with TRBJ2-1; D perhaps matches TRBD2 (5 bases). Germline lookup yields CDR1 LGHNA and CDR2 YSLEER. Trimming stripped 1 base from V and 2 bases from J, with 9 bases between. The CDR3 has 15 amino acids. CDR3 region: CASSQGRGAYNEQFF. As DNA, the CDR3 is TGCGCCAGCAGCCAAGGACGGGGAGCCTACAATGAGCAGTTCTTC.

The CDR3 bases are TGTGCCACCACCCCGGGGGGGAGAGGCTCCTACGAGCAGTACTTC. It yields the protein CATTPGGRGSYEQYF. The gene calls are TRBV28 and TRBJ2-7; TRBD2 matches 8 bases. The CDR3 extends over 15 amino acids. Germline V gives CDR1 MDHEN, CDR2 SYDVKM. V trimming: 10 bases; J trimming: 0 bases; junction bases outside the gene matches: 11. The whole variable domain, filled in from reference TRBV28 and TRBJ2-7, reads DVKVTQSSRYLVKRTGEKVFLECVQDMDHENMFWYRQDPGLGLRLIYFSYDVKMKEKGDIPEGYSVSREKKERFSLILESASTNQTSMYLCATTPGGRGSYEQYFGPGTRLTVT.

The chain's CDR3 is CSVDRLAGESRLNEQFF. Here the CDR3 DNA reads TGCAGCGTTGACCGGCTAGCGGGCGAATCAAGACTCAATGAGCAGTTCTTC. The chain has TRBV29-1 and TRBJ2-1; 8 positions agree with TRBD2. Germline values: CDR1 SQVTM, CDR2 ANQGSEA. The CDR3 contains 17 residues. V shed 3 bases and J 6 bases; nucleotides not matched to a gene: 16.

J is TRBJ1-5 and V is TRBV6-5, with D hard to call. The CDR3 length is 14 residues. CDR1 is MNHEY and CDR2 is SVGAGI in the germline V gene. V was shortened by 5 bases and J by 5 bases, with 13 bases between the two germline ends. This chain's CDR3 is CASSPGGPDQPQHF. The CDR3 region has the DNA TGTGCCAGCAGTCCCGGAGGGCCTGATCAGCCCCAGCATTTT.

The genes are TRBV25-1 and TRBJ1-1; maybe TRBD1 (5 bases). This CDR3 spans 12 amino acids. Germline CDR1 and CDR2: MGHDK and SYGVNS. Trimming cost V 3 bases and J 7 bases, with 9 bases left between them. The CDR3 DNA sequence: TGTGCCAGCAGTGATTGGGGCGATGAAGCTTTCTTT. Translated, it gives CASSDWGDEAFF.

In the case of this clone: Germline is not matched at one junction end, which may reflect a read error. The chain links TRBV11-2 to TRBJ2-3; TRBD2 matches at 7 bases. Germline CDR1 and CDR2: SGHAT and FQNNGV. This CDR3 is 15 amino acids long. Here the CDR3 DNA reads TGTGCCAGCAGCTTATCGCGCGGCGCGGGAGATCTAGTCCTTTTT. It codes for CASSLSRGAGDLVLF.

This chain joins TRBV27 and TRBJ1-1; D is unresolved. V was shortened by 0 bases and J by 2 bases, with 4 bases between the two germline ends. From germline, CDR1 is MNHEY and CDR2 SMNVEV (reference sequence). This CDR3 contains 13 residues. CDR3 bases: TGTGCCAGCAGTTTATCCCGTAACACTGAAGCTTTCTTT. It codes for CASSLSRNTEAFF.

The chain is built from TRBV2 and TRBJ2-7; 9 bases are shared with TRBD1. Germline values: CDR1 SNHLY, CDR2 FYNNEI. CDR3 length: 12 amino acids. V was pared by 8 bases and J by 5 bases, with 4 bases of the junction left unmatched. The CDR3 DNA reads TGTGCCAGCGCGGGACAGGGTAACGAGCAGTACTTC. Translation gives CASAGQGNEQYF.

A single count supports this clone. This chain connects TRBV4-2 to TRBJ2-1, with unresolved D. The CDR3 spans 16 residues. Germline V CDR1 and CDR2: LGHNA, YNFKEQ. V lost 4 bases, J lost 0 bases, and 13 bases lay in between. CDR3 sequence reads: CASSREAESSYNEQFF. CDR3 DNA: TGTGCCAGCAGCCGTGAAGCTGAGAGCTCCTACAATGAGCAGTTCTTC.

The genes are TRBV6-1 and TRBJ2-7; maybe TRBD1 (7 bases). This CDR3 spans 15 amino acids. V lost 6 bases to trimming and J lost 1 base, with 16 bases between them. Germline values: CDR1 MNHNS, CDR2 SASEGT. DNA of the CDR3: TGTGCCAGCAGGCCATACAGGGGAGGTTCCTACGAGCAGTACTTC. Encoded protein: CASRPYRGGSYEQYF.